These T cell receptor beta chains were read from a single sample in a study of blood T cell repertoires in COVID-19. Here immunoSEQ multiplex PCR was the method, and the copy in TCRdb shows in-frame clones only, minus some. This table holds around 310,000 clones, almost 90% found once. The sequenced material came from peripheral blood. Receptors originate from a middle-aged woman with COVID-19, enrolled during active disease. CDR3s include the opening cysteine and the closing phenylalanine or tryptophan. The order of the fields is J gene, V gene, CDR3 protein.

j_gene: TRBJ2-5
v_gene: TRBV5-1
CDR3aa: CASQPGTSQETQYF

j_gene: TRBJ1-1
v_gene: TRBV5-4
CDR3aa: CASSRSGTGGRDEAFF

j_gene: TRBJ1-1
v_gene: TRBV19
CDR3aa: CASSTGLTEAFF

j_gene: TRBJ2-3
v_gene: TRBV28
CDR3aa: CASLNPRQGRDTQYF

j_gene: TRBJ1-4
v_gene: TRBV9
CDR3aa: CASSVREDTNEKLFF

j_gene: TRBJ2-3
v_gene: TRBV20-1
CDR3aa: CSAPDLDTQYF

j_gene: TRBJ2-1
v_gene: TRBV7-9
CDR3aa: CASSTTPGLAGDNEQFF

j_gene: TRBJ2-2
v_gene: TRBV11-3
CDR3aa: CASSGTSGSGELFF

j_gene: TRBJ2-1
v_gene: TRBV4-1
CDR3aa: CASSQVNIFSYNEQFF

j_gene: TRBJ1-5
v_gene: TRBV19
CDR3aa: CASSKQGREQPQHF

j_gene: TRBJ2-1
v_gene: TRBV6-4
CDR3aa: CASSDEASGGAGEQFF

j_gene: TRBJ2-1
v_gene: TRBV19
CDR3aa: CASSIAGTEYNEQFF

j_gene: TRBJ1-5
v_gene: TRBV12-5
CDR3aa: CASGLERGPQHF

j_gene: TRBJ2-2
v_gene: TRBV5-8
CDR3aa: CASSSRQGRTGELFF

j_gene: TRBJ1-4
v_gene: TRBV18
CDR3aa: CASSPGDHSEKLFF

j_gene: TRBJ2-5
v_gene: TRBV7-9
CDR3aa: CASPERSGPQETQYF

j_gene: TRBJ1-4
v_gene: TRBV4-1
CDR3aa: CASSQAGGLNEKLFF

j_gene: TRBJ2-3
v_gene: TRBV7-2
CDR3aa: CASSLAGGRGDTQYF

j_gene: TRBJ1-2
v_gene: TRBV5-1
CDR3aa: CASSLEGQGGYGYTF

j_gene: TRBJ1-4
v_gene: TRBV18
CDR3aa: CASSSVGATNEKLFF

j_gene: TRBJ1-6
v_gene: TRBV11-1
CDR3aa: CASSLADSTPLHF

j_gene: TRBJ2-3
v_gene: TRBV9
CDR3aa: CASTQTSGGPSNTDTQYF

j_gene: TRBJ2-5
v_gene: TRBV2
CDR3aa: CASRTSFQETQYF

j_gene: TRBJ1-4
v_gene: TRBV5-4
CDR3aa: CASSRRGDGLNEKLFF

j_gene: TRBJ2-5
v_gene: TRBV9
CDR3aa: CASSVRDFAGVETQYF

j_gene: TRBJ1-1
v_gene: TRBV12-3/TRBV12-4
CDR3aa: CASRPTVNTEAFF

j_gene: TRBJ1-1
v_gene: TRBV5-6
CDR3aa: CASSPGQSLYTEAFF

j_gene: TRBJ2-1
v_gene: TRBV9
CDR3aa: CASSVAPAGGPYNEQFF

j_gene: TRBJ1-6
v_gene: TRBV9
CDR3aa: CASSVAGGNGSPLHF

j_gene: TRBJ1-6
v_gene: TRBV18
CDR3aa: CASSPGGESPLHF

j_gene: TRBJ2-1
v_gene: TRBV9
CDR3aa: CASSVVRLAGNNEQFF

j_gene: TRBJ2-5
v_gene: TRBV9
CDR3aa: CASSVGGTVVPQETQYF

j_gene: TRBJ2-2
v_gene: TRBV7-8
CDR3aa: CASSLISLTGELFF

j_gene: TRBJ2-5
v_gene: TRBV14
CDR3aa: CASSQGLAQYF

j_gene: TRBJ1-5
v_gene: TRBV15
CDR3aa: CATSRVGDIYQPQHF

j_gene: TRBJ2-6
v_gene: TRBV11-3
CDR3aa: CASSTGLAGAGANVLTF

j_gene: TRBJ1-1
v_gene: TRBV10-3
CDR3aa: CAVGGGLNTEAFF

j_gene: TRBJ1-2
v_gene: TRBV6-6
CDR3aa: CASRAGGYGYTF

j_gene: TRBJ2-4
v_gene: TRBV7-2
CDR3aa: CASSPQGQGLHIQYF

j_gene: TRBJ2-3
v_gene: TRBV9
CDR3aa: CASSAHRAGFTDTQYF

j_gene: TRBJ2-2
v_gene: TRBV30
CDR3aa: CAWSVPPFGRGGELFF

j_gene: TRBJ2-5
v_gene: TRBV28
CDR3aa: CASSSRGTGAETQYF

j_gene: TRBJ2-1
v_gene: TRBV29-1
CDR3aa: CSVEELGWAGPSYNEQFF

j_gene: TRBJ1-1
v_gene: TRBV7-9
CDR3aa: CASIPLTSVHTEAFF

j_gene: TRBJ2-1
v_gene: TRBV6-2/TRBV6-3
CDR3aa: CASSYYMRTGGAYNEQFF

j_gene: TRBJ2-7
v_gene: TRBV27
CDR3aa: CASRRGGFYEQYF

j_gene: TRBJ2-1
v_gene: TRBV5-1
CDR3aa: CASSFLGAGQFF

j_gene: TRBJ2-1
v_gene: TRBV5-1
CDR3aa: CASSQGLVGEQFF